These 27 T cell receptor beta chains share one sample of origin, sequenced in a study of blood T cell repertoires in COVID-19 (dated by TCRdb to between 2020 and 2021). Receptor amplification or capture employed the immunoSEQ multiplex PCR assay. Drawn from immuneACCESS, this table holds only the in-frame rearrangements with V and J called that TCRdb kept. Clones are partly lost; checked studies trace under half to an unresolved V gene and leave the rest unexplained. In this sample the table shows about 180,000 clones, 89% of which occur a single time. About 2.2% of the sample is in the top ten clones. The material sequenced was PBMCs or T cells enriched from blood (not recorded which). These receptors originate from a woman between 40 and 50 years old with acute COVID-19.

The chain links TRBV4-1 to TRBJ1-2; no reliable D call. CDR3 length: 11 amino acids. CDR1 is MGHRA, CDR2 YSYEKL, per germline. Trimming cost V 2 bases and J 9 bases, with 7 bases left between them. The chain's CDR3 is CASSQWQSYTF. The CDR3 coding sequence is TGCGCCAGCAGCCAATGGCAGAGCTACACCTTC.

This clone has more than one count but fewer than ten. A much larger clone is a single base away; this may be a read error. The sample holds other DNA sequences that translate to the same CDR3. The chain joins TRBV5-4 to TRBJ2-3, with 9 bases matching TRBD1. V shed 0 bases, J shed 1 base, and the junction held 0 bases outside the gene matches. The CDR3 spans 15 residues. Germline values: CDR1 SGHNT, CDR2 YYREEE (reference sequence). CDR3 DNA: TGTGCCAGCAGCTTGGACAGGGGGCGCACAGATACGCAGTATTTT. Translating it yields CASSLDRGRTDTQYF.

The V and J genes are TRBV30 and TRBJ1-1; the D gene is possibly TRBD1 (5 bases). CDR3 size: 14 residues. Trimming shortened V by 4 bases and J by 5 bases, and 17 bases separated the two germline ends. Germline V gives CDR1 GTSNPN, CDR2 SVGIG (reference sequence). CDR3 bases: TGTGCCTGGACTCTGACGGGGGGTGGTACTGAAGCTTTCTTT. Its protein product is CAWTLTGGGTEAFF. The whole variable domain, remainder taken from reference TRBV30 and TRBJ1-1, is SQTIHQWPATLVQPVGSPLSLECTVEGTSNPNLYWYRQAAGRGLQLLFYSVGIGQISSEVPQNLSASRPQDRQFILSSKKLLLSDSGFYLCAWTLTGGGTEAFFGQGTRLTVV.

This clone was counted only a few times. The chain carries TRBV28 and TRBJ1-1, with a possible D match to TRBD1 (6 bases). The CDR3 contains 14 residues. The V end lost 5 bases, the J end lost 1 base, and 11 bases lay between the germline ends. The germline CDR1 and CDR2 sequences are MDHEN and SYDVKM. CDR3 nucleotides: TGTGCCAGCAGTCGCCGGGGGGCGAACACTGAAGCTTTCTTT. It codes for CASSRRGANTEAFF.

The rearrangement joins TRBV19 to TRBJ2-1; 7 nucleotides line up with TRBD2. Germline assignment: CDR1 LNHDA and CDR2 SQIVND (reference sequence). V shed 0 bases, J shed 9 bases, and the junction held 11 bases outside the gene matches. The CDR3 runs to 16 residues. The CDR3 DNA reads TGTGCCAGTAGTATAGATGGAGGCGGGAGATTCCGTGAGCAGTTCTTC. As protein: CASSIDGGGRFREQFF.

For the CDR3, the DNA is TGTGCCAGCCGTACCCAGGGGCGTCCGGGCTCCTATAATTCACCCCTCCACTTT. Translated, it gives CASRTQGRPGSYNSPLHF. This chain connects TRBV5-6 to TRBJ1-6, with D perhaps TRBD1 (6 bases). Germline CDR1 is SGHDT and CDR2 is YYEEEE. This CDR3 spans 18 amino acids. Between the trimmed V and J ends, which lost 7 bases and 0 bases, there was a span of 20 bases.

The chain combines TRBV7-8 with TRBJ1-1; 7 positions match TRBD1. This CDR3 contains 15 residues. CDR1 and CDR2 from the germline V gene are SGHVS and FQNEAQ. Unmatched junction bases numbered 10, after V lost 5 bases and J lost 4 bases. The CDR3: CASSPSRTGGTEAFF. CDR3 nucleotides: TGTGCCAGCAGCCCCAGTCGGACAGGTGGCACTGAAGCTTTCTTT.

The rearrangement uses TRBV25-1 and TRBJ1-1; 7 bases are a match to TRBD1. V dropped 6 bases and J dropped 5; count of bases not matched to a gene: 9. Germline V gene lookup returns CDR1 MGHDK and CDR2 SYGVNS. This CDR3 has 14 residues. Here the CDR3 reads CASRHRQGQTEAFF. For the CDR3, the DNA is TGTGCCAGCAGACATCGACAGGGACAAACTGAAGCTTTCTTT.

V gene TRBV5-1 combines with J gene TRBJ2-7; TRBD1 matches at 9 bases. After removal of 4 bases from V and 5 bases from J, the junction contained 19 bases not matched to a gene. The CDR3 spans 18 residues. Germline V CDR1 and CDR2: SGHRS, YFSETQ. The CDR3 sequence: CASSKVIGPGQGIHEQYF. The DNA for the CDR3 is TGCGCCAGCAGCAAAGTAATCGGACCGGGACAGGGAATCCACGAGCAGTACTTC.

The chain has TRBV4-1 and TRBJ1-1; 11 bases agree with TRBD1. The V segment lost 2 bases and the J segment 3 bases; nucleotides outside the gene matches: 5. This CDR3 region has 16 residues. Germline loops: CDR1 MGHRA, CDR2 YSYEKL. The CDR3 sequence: CASSQTPGQGDTEAFF. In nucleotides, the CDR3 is TGCGCCAGCAGCCAAACTCCGGGACAGGGGGACACTGAAGCTTTCTTT.

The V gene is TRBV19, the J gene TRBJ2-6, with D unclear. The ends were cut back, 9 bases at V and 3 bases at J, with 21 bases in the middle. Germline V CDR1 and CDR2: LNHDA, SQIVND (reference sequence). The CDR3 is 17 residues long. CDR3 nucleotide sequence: TGTGCCAGCTGTAAGATAGAACGTGCAAATGGGGCCAACGTCCTGACTTTC. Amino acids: CASCKIERANGANVLTF.

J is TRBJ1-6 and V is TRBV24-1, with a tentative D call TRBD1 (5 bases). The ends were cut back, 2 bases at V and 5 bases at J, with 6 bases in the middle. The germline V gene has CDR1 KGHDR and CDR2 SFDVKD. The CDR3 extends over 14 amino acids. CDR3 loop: CATSDSGNNSPLHF. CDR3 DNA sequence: TGTGCCACCAGTGATTCAGGGAATAATTCACCCCTCCACTTT.

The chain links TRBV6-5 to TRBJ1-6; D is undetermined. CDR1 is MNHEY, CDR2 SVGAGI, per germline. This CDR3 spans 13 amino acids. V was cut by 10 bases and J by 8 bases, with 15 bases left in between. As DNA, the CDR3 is TGTGCCACTCCCAGCCCGGGGTATTCACCCCTCCACTTT. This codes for CATPSPGYSPLHF.

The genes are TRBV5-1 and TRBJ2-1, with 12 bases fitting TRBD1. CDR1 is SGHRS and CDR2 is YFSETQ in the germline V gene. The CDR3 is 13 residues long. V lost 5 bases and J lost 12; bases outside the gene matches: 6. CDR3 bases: TGCGCCAGCAGACCGGGACAGGGGGCAGTGCAGTTCTTC. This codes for CASRPGQGAVQFF.

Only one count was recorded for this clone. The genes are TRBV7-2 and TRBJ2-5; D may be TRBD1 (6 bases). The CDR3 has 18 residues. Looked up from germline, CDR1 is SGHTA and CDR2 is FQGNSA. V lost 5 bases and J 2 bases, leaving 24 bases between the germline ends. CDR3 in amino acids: CASSRRVGASFGQETQYF. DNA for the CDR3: TGTGCCAGCAGCCGTCGAGTGGGGGCGAGTTTTGGACAAGAGACCCAGTACTTC.

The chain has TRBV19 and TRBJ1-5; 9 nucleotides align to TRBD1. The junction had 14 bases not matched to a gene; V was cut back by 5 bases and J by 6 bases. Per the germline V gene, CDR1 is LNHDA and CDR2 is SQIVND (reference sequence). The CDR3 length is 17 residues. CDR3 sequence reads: CASSPRDRVGLRQPQHF. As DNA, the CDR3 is TGTGCCAGTAGTCCCAGGGACAGGGTAGGTTTACGTCAGCCCCAGCATTTT.

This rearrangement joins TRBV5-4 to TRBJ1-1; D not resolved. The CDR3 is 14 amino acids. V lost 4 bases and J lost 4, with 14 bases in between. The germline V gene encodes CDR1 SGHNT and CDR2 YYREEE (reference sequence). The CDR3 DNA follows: TGTGCCAGCAGCCCCATCGCGGGTGGCACTGAAGCTTTCTTT. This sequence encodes CASSPIAGGTEAFF.

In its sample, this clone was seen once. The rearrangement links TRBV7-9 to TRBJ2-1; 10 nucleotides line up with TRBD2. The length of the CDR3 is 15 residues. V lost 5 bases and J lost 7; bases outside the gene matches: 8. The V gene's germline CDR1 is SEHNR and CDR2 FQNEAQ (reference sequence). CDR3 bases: TGTGCCAGCAGCCAGCGAGCGGGAGGGCCAAATGAGCAGTTCTTC. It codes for CASSQRAGGPNEQFF.

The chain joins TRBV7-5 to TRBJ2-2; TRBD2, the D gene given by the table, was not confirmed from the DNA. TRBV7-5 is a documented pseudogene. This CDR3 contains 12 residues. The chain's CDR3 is CVRVGGTGELFF. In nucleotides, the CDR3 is TGTGTCAGGGTGGGGGGCACCGGGGAGCTGTTTTTT.

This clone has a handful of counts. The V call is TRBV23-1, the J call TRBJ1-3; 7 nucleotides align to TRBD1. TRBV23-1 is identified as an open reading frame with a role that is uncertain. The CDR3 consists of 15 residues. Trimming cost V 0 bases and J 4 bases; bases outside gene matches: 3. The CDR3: CASSQSRQGGNTIYF. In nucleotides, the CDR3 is TGCGCCAGCAGTCAATCCCGACAGGGAGGAAACACCATATATTTT.

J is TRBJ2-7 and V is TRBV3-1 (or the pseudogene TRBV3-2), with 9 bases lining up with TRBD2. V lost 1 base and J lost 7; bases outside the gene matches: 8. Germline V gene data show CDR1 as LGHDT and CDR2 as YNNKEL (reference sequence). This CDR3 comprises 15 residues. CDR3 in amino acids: CASSQVSSGMSEQYF. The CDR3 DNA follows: TGTGCCAGCAGCCAAGTGTCTAGCGGGATGTCAGAGCAGTACTTC.

DNA of the CDR3: TGTGCCAGCAGCGTAGGTGGGGGGGCGAACACCGGGGAGCTGTTTTTT. Translating it yields CASSVGGGANTGELFF. The chain combines TRBV9 with TRBJ2-2, with 7 nucleotides matching TRBD2. The CDR3 has 16 residues. After removal of 0 bases from V and 0 bases from J, the junction contained 2 bases not matched to a gene. From germline, CDR1 is SGDLS and CDR2 YYNGEE.

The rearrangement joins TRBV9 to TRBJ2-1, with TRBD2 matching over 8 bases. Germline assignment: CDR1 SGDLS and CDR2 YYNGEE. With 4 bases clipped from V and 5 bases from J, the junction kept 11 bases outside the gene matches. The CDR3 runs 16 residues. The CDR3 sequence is CASSPGASGSHNEQFF. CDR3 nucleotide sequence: TGTGCCAGCAGCCCCGGGGCCAGCGGGAGCCACAATGAGCAGTTCTTC.

The CDR3 nucleotides are TGTGCCAGCAGCCTGAGCGGGGGGAAGGGAAACATTCAGTACTTC. Encoded protein: CASSLSGGKGNIQYF. V gene TRBV7-2 combines with J gene TRBJ2-4; 9 nucleotides match TRBD2. Per the germline V gene, CDR1 is SGHTA and CDR2 is FQGNSA. V was clipped by 5 bases and J by 6 bases; unmatched bases: 8. The CDR3 runs to 15 residues.

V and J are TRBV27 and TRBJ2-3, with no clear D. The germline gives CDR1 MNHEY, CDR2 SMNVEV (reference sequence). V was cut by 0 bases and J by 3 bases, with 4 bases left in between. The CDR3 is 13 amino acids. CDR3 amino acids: CASSLSRTDTQYF. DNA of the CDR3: TGTGCCAGCAGTTTATCCCGGACAGATACGCAGTATTTT.

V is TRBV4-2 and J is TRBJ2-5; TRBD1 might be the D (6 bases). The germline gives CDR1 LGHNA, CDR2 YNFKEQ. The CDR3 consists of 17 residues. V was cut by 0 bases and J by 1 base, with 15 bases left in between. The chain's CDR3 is CASSQDFRGYGQETQYF. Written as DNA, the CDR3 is TGTGCCAGCAGCCAAGATTTCAGGGGTTATGGCCAAGAGACCCAGTACTTC.

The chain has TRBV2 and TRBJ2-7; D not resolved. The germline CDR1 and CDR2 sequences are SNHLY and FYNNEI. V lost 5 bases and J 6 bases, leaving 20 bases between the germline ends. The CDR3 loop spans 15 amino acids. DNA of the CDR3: TGTGCCAGCAGTCCCGGTTTTAGCCGCCATCTCGAGCAGTACTTC. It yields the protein CASSPGFSRHLEQYF.